The rows below give T cell receptor beta chains drawn from one sample of a study of T cell repertoires in ileal Crohn's disease. Produced via immunoSEQ multiplex PCR; TCRdb's table is partial and in-frame only. The sample includes approximately 5,400 clones, roughly 80% of them seen just once. Specimen: ileal tissue. The receptors come from an adult with Crohn's disease. Each CDR3 is given without its conserved first and last residue.

>TRBV5-1
ASSLADRSYGYT
>TRBV27
ASSGAGSSYEQY
>TRBV7-8
ASSLVGGAGEAF
>TRBV14
ASSRTTQVSAEAF
>TRBV18
ASSRDMGNTEAF
>TRBV5-1
ASTVTSGVSGANVLT
>TRBV29-1
SVADRGLDYEQY
>TRBV29-1
SVEDTHRGRAYGYT
>TRBV10-3
AISALADNEQF
>TRBV7-2
ASSQVTGDQETQY
>TRBV6-9
ASSYNSPGEGFEAF
>TRBV11-3
ASSLQSAGFTGELF
>TRBV30
AWSFPPGVEAF
>TRBV6-5
ASSYSQDTEKLF
>TRBV4-3
ASSQANREGDEQY
>TRBV19
ASSIGTVRGQPQH
>TRBV19
ASSGTGVREQY
>TRBV11-1
ASSLEPGAKFWGYT
>TRBV6-1
ASSESRGNQPQH
>TRBV6-1
ASTPGLAGANEQF
>TRBV10-2
ASRDSDSGETQY
>TRBV9
ASSGQGAYEQY
>TRBV7-3
ASSSSRSGGSTDTQY
>TRBV5-1
ASSLYQGIYT
>TRBV30
AWTVTGGINEQY
>TRBV14
ASSQPRQGGYT
>TRBV5-5
ASSFSPTWYEQY
>TRBV5-6
ASSLARLQETQY
>TRBV6-1
ASSLGRLETYEQY
>TRBV28
ASGDRGLGETQY
>TRBV29-1
SAGLVGVPDEQY
>TRBV7-2
ASSPGVDGETQY
>TRBV5-1
ASSLGPGTIYEQY
>TRBV7-2
ASSLAWTGGSPLH
>TRBV29-1
SARLAGIHEQY
>TRBV6-6
ASSYSNGNTIY
>TRBV5-6
ASSYRDSSGNTIY
>TRBV19
ASSAGQLEEKLF
>TRBV5-1
ASSWGQGAYNEQF
>TRBV10-3
AISEGGENTGELF
>TRBV19
ASSRDGTSGYEQY
>TRBV9
ASSVGSKNTGELF